The 29 T cell receptor beta chains below come from one sample, sequenced in a study (dated by TCRdb to the mid-2010s). Library construction relied on RT-PCR. Sequencing used an Illumina MiSeq. TCRdb reran the public reads through fastp at Q25 and MiXCR, keeping productive beta chains. Duplicate CDR3 protein sequences are folded into a single record with the most common DNA and genes. This sample holds fewer than 800,000 distinct CDR3 sequences; approximately 15% were observed only once. The top ten constitute 3.6% of the sample. The sample consisted of memory CD4+ T cells from blood. The receptors derive from a female donor in good health, serving as a healthy control.

This clonotype was recorded only once. The chain links TRBV21-1 to TRBJ2-7; TRBD1, the table's D call, lacks a check against the DNA. TRBV21-1 is a known pseudogene. The CDR3 consists of 15 residues. In DNA form, the CDR3 reads TGTGCCAGCAGCAAAGTTGGGGGCGGCCCCCACGAGCAGTACTTC. Amino acid sequence: CASSKVGGGPHEQYF.

This clonotype was picked up a small number of times. The chain has TRBV7-2 and TRBJ1-2; tentative D call: TRBD1 (5 bases). This CDR3 spans 15 amino acids. CDR1 is SGHTA, CDR2 FQGNSA, per germline. Trimming left V 4 bases short and J 7 bases short, with 19 bases between. The CDR3 spells CASSSPWGPLSGYTF. The CDR3 nucleotides read TGTGCCAGCAGCTCCCCCTGGGGACCCCTAAGTGGCTACACCTTC.

This clonotype was found many times. The chain uses TRBV20-1 and TRBJ2-7; 7 nucleotides match TRBD1. The CDR3 is 13 amino acids. Trimming cost V 1 base and J 2 bases; bases outside gene matches: 2. Germline loops: CDR1 DFQATT, CDR2 SNEGSKA (reference sequence). CDR3 bases: TGCAGTGCTAGAGGACAGGGCACCTACGAGCAGTACTTC. This translates into CSARGQGTYEQYF.

This clonotype was counted many times. This sequence joins TRBV20-1 and TRBJ2-7, with 7 bases lining up with TRBD1. CDR1 and CDR2 from the germline V gene are DFQATT and SNEGSKA (reference sequence). The length of the CDR3 is 14 residues. V was pared by 0 bases and J by 6 bases, with 8 bases of the junction left unmatched. CDR3 amino acids: CSAREGQAMAEQYF. The CDR3, as DNA: TGCAGTGCTAGAGAAGGACAGGCAATGGCCGAGCAGTACTTC.

The chain employs TRBV25-1 and TRBJ1-5, with 9 bases matching TRBD1. The germline V gene encodes CDR1 MGHDK and CDR2 SYGVNS. The CDR3 totals 13 residues. V gave up 6 bases and J gave up 9 bases; unmatched junction bases: 6. The CDR3 DNA reads TGTGCCAGCAGCGGACAGGGGAGGCGGCCCCAGCATTTT. Translation gives CASSGQGRRPQHF. The full variable domain, its missing parts supplied by reference TRBV25-1 and TRBJ1-5, is EADIYQTPRYLVIGTGKKITLECSQTMGHDKMYWYQQDPGMELHLIHYSYGVNSTEKGDLSSESTVSRIRTEHFPLTLESARPSHTSQYLCASSGQGRRPQHFGDGTRLSIL.

This clonotype was counted many times. The rearrangement joins TRBV12-3 or TRBV12-4 to TRBJ2-7; tentative D call: TRBD1 (5 bases). With 6 bases removed from V and 0 bases from J, the gap between germline ends came to 12 bases. The CDR3 contains 14 residues. DNA for the CDR3: TGTGCCAGCAGCTTCCCCGACAGCTCCTACGAGCAGTACTTC. This encodes CASSFPDSSYEQYF.

The chain uses TRBV15 and TRBJ2-1; 12 bases align to TRBD2. CDR1 is LNHNV and CDR2 is YYDKDF in the germline V gene (reference sequence). The CDR3 loop spans 17 amino acids. After removal of 0 bases from V and 8 bases from J, the junction contained 8 bases not matched to a gene. CDR3 bases: TGTGCCACCAGCAGAGATCTTTTGACTAGCGGGGGCTATGAGCAGTTCTTC. This translates into CATSRDLLTSGGYEQFF.

This rearrangement joins TRBV11-2 to TRBJ2-1, with TRBD1 matching over 11 bases. This CDR3 spans 15 amino acids. The junction had 7 bases not matched to a gene; V was cut back by 5 bases and J by 7 bases. Germline assignment: CDR1 SGHAT and CDR2 FQNNGV. The CDR3 region has the DNA TGTGCCAGCAGCACCGGACAGGGGGCGCCTAATGAGCAGTTCTTC. Translated: CASSTGQGAPNEQFF.

This clonotype was seen at least ten times. This rearrangement joins TRBV7-8 to TRBJ2-6, with 7 bases lining up with TRBD1. This CDR3 comprises 16 residues. Germline V CDR1 and CDR2: SGHVS, FQNEAQ. V shed 1 base, J shed 3 bases, and the junction held 3 bases outside the gene matches. CDR3 sequence reads: CASSLGQGVGANVLTF. In DNA, the CDR3 is TGTGCCAGCAGCTTAGGGCAGGGGGTTGGGGCCAACGTCCTGACTTTC. Based on the CDR3 plus reference TRBV7-8 and TRBJ2-6, the full variable domain is GAGVSQSPRYKVAKRGQDVALRCDPISGHVSLFWYQQALGQGPEFLTYFQNEAQLDKSGLPSDRFFAERPEGSVSTLKIQRTQQEDSAVYLCASSLGQGVGANVLTFGAGSRLTVL.

V gene TRBV7-2 combines with J gene TRBJ2-7; 9 positions agree with TRBD1. Unmatched junction bases numbered 8, after V lost 5 bases and J lost 3 bases. This CDR3 comprises 15 residues. Germline assignment: CDR1 SGHTA and CDR2 FQGNSA. As DNA, the CDR3 is TGTGCCAGCAGCCCCATTGGACAGGGGCTCTACGAGCAGTACTTC. Translation gives CASSPIGQGLYEQYF.

This clonotype appeared a few times. This rearrangement joins TRBV15 to TRBJ2-3; D is undetermined. The V end was cut by 8 bases, the J end by 3 bases, with 15 bases between. This CDR3 has 14 residues. CDR1 is LNHNV and CDR2 is YYDKDF in the germline V gene (reference sequence). For the CDR3, the DNA is TGTGCCACCTCGAAAGGAACTTGGACAGATACGCAGTATTTT. Its translation: CATSKGTWTDTQYF.

There are many counts of this clonotype. V is TRBV3-1 and J is TRBJ2-3, with 7 positions matching TRBD2. Germline CDR1 and CDR2: LGHDT and YNNKEL (reference sequence). This CDR3 is 13 amino acids long. The V and J ends lost 1 base and 9 bases, in that order; junction bases with no gene match: 4. CDR3 amino acids: CASSQAGEGTQYF. The CDR3 DNA reads as TGTGCCAGCAGCCAAGCGGGGGAGGGGACGCAGTATTTT.

This clonotype was counted only a few times. V is TRBV5-1 and J is TRBJ1-2; D is ambiguous. V dropped 1 base and J dropped 4 bases, with 11 bases sitting between them. Germline V gene lookup returns CDR1 SGHRS and CDR2 YFSETQ. CDR3 length: 14 amino acids. The DNA for the CDR3 is TGCGCCAGCAGCTTGCCCGAAGGGATCTATGGCTACACCTTC. This encodes CASSLPEGIYGYTF.

This chain uses TRBV27 with TRBJ2-5; possible D gene TRBD2, 6 bases. V lost 8 bases to trimming and J lost 4 bases, with 14 bases between them. In germline, CDR1 is MNHEY, CDR2 SMNVEV (reference sequence). The CDR3 totals 13 residues. The CDR3 here is CASGMVGGETQYF. For the CDR3, the DNA is TGTGCCAGCGGCATGGTGGGGGGAGAGACCCAGTACTTC.

The gene calls are TRBV29-1 and TRBJ1-1; the D gene is possibly TRBD1 (5 bases). V shed 4 bases and J shed 0 bases, with 9 bases lying between them. CDR1 and CDR2 (germline): SQVTM, ANQGSEA. This CDR3 region has 13 residues. The CDR3 nucleotides are TGCAGCGTTGTGGGACGGATGAACACTGAAGCTTTCTTT. Translating gives CSVVGRMNTEAFF.

This clonotype was counted at least ten times. The chain recombines TRBV10-3 with TRBJ2-7, with 9 bases that match TRBD1. The CDR3 extends over 14 amino acids. The germline gives CDR1 ENHRY, CDR2 SYGVKD. With 9 bases clipped from V and 2 bases from J, the junction kept 8 bases outside the gene matches. The CDR3 coding sequence is TGTGCCATTGCCGCCGGGACAGGGACCTACGAGCAGTACTTC. Translation: CAIAAGTGTYEQYF.

This clonotype was picked up a small number of times. The chain recombines TRBV2 with TRBJ2-3; D uncertain. In germline, CDR1 is SNHLY, CDR2 FYNNEI. Between the trimmed V and J ends, which lost 7 bases and 4 bases, there was a span of 12 bases. The CDR3 has 13 amino acids. The CDR3 nucleotides read TGTGCCAGCATTAAGGGTTGGGCAGATACGCAGTATTTT. As protein: CASIKGWADTQYF.

This clonotype appeared a few times. CDR3 in DNA: TGTGCCAGCAGGAGAACAGGGGAAAGAGCCGAGCAGTACTTC. Its translation: CASRRTGERAEQYF. The rearrangement uses TRBV6-2 or TRBV6-3 and TRBJ2-7, with 7 positions matching TRBD1. From germline, CDR1 is MNHEY and CDR2 SVGEGT. This CDR3 has 14 amino acids. V gave up 6 bases and J gave up 6 bases; unmatched junction bases: 11.

The V and J genes are TRBV12-5 and TRBJ2-3; tentative D call: TRBD2 (5 bases). The CDR3 is 15 residues long. Between the trimmed V and J ends, which lost 1 base and 5 bases, there was a span of 13 bases. Germline CDR1 reads LGHNT; CDR2 reads FRNRAP. CDR3 sequence: CASGLGDLEGDTQYF. In DNA form, the CDR3 reads TGTGCTAGTGGTTTGGGGGATCTCGAGGGAGATACGCAGTATTTT.

This clonotype was picked up a small number of times. This sequence joins TRBV5-1 and TRBJ2-7; tentative D call: TRBD1 (7 bases). V was shortened by 3 bases and J by 3 bases, with 13 bases between the two germline ends. This CDR3 spans 14 amino acids. CDR1 is SGHRS and CDR2 is YFSETQ in the germline V gene. The CDR3: CASSSGDSIYEQYF. CDR3 nucleotide sequence: TGCGCCAGCAGCTCGGGGGACAGCATCTACGAGCAGTACTTC. Combining the CDR3 with reference TRBV5-1 and TRBJ2-7 gives the whole variable domain KAGVTQTPRYLIKTRGQQVTLSCSPISGHRSVSWYQQTPGQGLQFLFEYFSETQRNKGNFPGRFSGRQFSNSRSEMNVSTLELGDSALYLCASSSGDSIYEQYFGPGTRLTVT.

This chain uses TRBV5-1 with TRBJ2-3, with 10 bases matching TRBD1. Germline lookup yields CDR1 SGHRS and CDR2 YFSETQ. This CDR3 comprises 14 residues. Unmatched junction bases numbered 1, after V lost 0 bases and J lost 6 bases. The chain's CDR3 is CASSLGGQGDTQYF. The DNA of the CDR3 is TGCGCCAGCAGCTTGGGGGGACAGGGGGATACGCAGTATTTT.

In this sample, this clonotype turned up a few times. The chain recombines TRBV18 with TRBJ1-1, with 7 bases that match TRBD1. The CDR3 covers 14 residues. J lost 1 base, V lost 5 bases, and 4 bases had no gene match. From germline, CDR1 is KGHSH and CDR2 LQKENI. CDR3 protein: CASSDQGGNTEAFF. CDR3 coding DNA: TGTGCCAGCTCAGACCAGGGGGGGAACACTGAAGCTTTCTTT.

V gene TRBV7-2 combines with J gene TRBJ2-1; D might be TRBD1 or TRBD2, each matching 5 bases. Trimming removed 4 bases at V and 13 bases at J, with 17 bases between. CDR1 and CDR2 (germline): SGHTA, FQGNSA. The CDR3 is 13 amino acids. DNA for the CDR3: TGTGCCAGCAGCTCCCGCCCGGATGGGGGTCAGTTCTTC. This encodes CASSSRPDGGQFF.

The chain couples TRBV6-6 to TRBJ1-6; D is possibly TRBD1 (5 bases). The length of the CDR3 is 12 residues. Germline V gene sequence: CDR1 MNHNY, CDR2 SVGAGI (reference sequence). Here the CDR3 reads CAGRGSDSPLHF. Written as DNA, the CDR3 is TGTGCGGGGAGGGGAAGCGATTCACCCCTCCACTTT.

Comments on this clonotype: An end of the junction differs from the germline gene, which may be a read error. The chain joins TRBV12-3 or TRBV12-4 to TRBJ2-7; no clear D gene. This CDR3 is built from 12 residues. The CDR3 sequence: CASSLSSLSFNF. CDR3 bases: TGTGCCAGCAGTCTTAGCTCCTTATCATTTAACTTC.

The chain uses TRBV7-2 and TRBJ1-3; 10 bases align to TRBD1. This CDR3 region has 16 residues. Germline V gene lookup returns CDR1 SGHTA and CDR2 FQGNSA. The V and J ends lost 7 bases and 3 bases, in that order; junction bases with no gene match: 9. CDR3 nucleotide sequence: TGTGCCAGCACAAAGGGACAGGGGACTGTTGGAAACACCATATATTTT. Translated, it gives CASTKGQGTVGNTIYF.

This clonotype was detected many times. The gene calls are TRBV10-3 and TRBJ1-1, with D perhaps matching TRBD1 (5 bases). This CDR3 is built from 14 residues. Trimming cost V 4 bases and J 6 bases, with 15 bases left between them. The germline V gene has CDR1 ENHRY and CDR2 SYGVKD. The CDR3 DNA sequence: TGTGCCATCAGTGGGCGGGACGGGGACGCTGAAGCTTTCTTT. Amino acid sequence: CAISGRDGDAEAFF.

The chain employs TRBV20-1 and TRBJ1-2; D gene uncertain. The CDR3 runs 12 residues. Germline V gives CDR1 DFQATT, CDR2 SNEGSKA (reference sequence). Trimming took off 5 bases at V and 7 bases at J, with 14 bases between the two ends. CDR3 bases: TGCAGTGCTTCGAACGATAAAGGTGGCTACACCTTC. Its translation: CSASNDKGGYTF.

The chain carries TRBV7-2 and TRBJ1-2; D uncertain. This CDR3 contains 14 residues. Germline lookup yields CDR1 SGHTA and CDR2 FQGNSA. V was pared by 5 bases and J by 2 bases, with 12 bases between. The CDR3 loop reads CASSTSGPNYGYTF. Here the CDR3 DNA reads TGTGCCAGCAGCACATCGGGTCCCAACTATGGCTACACCTTC.